The 32 T cell receptor beta chains given below trace back to one sample, sequenced in a study of T cell responses to AZD1222 COVID-19 vaccine. Clones were read by immunoSEQ multiplex PCR, and TCRdb kept only the in-frame ones, dropping some. Counted here are roughly 100,000 clones, roughly nine tenths occurring once; the ten biggest clones make up approximately 5%. Specimen: peripheral blood, collected on day 0 of AZD1222 vaccination. All receptors come from an adult in good health.

The chain carries TRBV3-1 (or the pseudogene TRBV3-2) and TRBJ2-2; 13 nucleotides line up with TRBD2. From germline, CDR1 is LGHDT and CDR2 YNNKEL (reference sequence). CDR3 length: 16 residues. Germline trimming cut 2 bases from V and 6 bases from J; bases unmatched to any gene: 3. DNA of the CDR3: TGTGCCAGCAGCCAAACACTAGCGGGGGGGCCCGGGGAGCTGTTTTTT. Translated: CASSQTLAGGPGELFF.

The chain employs TRBV9 and TRBJ2-3; perhaps D is TRBD1 or TRBD2 (6 bases each). The V gene's germline CDR1 is SGDLS and CDR2 YYNGEE. Trimming stripped 2 bases from V and 6 bases from J, with 10 bases between. The CDR3 contains 13 residues. CDR3 loop: CASSVQGRDTQYF. CDR3 nucleotides: TGTGCCAGCAGCGTCCAGGGGAGGGATACGCAGTATTTT.

The rearrangement links TRBV5-1 to TRBJ2-3, with D perhaps TRBD1 (5 bases). The germline V gene has CDR1 SGHRS and CDR2 YFSETQ. The CDR3 spans 15 residues. V lost 0 bases and J lost 2, with 10 bases in between. DNA of the CDR3: TGCGCCAGCAGCTTGGCGACAGAGCTCACAGATACGCAGTATTTT. Translating it yields CASSLATELTDTQYF. The full variable domain, in which reference TRBV5-1 and TRBJ2-3 provide the parts outside the CDR3, is KAGVTQTPRYLIKTRGQQVTLSCSPISGHRSVSWYQQTPGQGLQFLFEYFSETQRNKGNFPGRFSGRQFSNSRSEMNVSTLELGDSALYLCASSLATELTDTQYFGPGTRLTVL.

J is TRBJ1-1 and V is TRBV4-3; TRBD1 aligns across 7 bases. The CDR3 loop spans 15 amino acids. With V trimmed by 0 bases and J by 4 bases, 5 bases remained unmatched. The germline gives CDR1 LGHNA, CDR2 YSLEER. This CDR3 is CASSQERDSRTEAFF. The DNA for the CDR3 is TGCGCCAGCAGCCAAGAGCGGGACAGCCGCACTGAAGCTTTCTTT.

This clone occurred a few times. This sequence joins TRBV2 and TRBJ2-7; the D is unclear. V lost 2 bases and J lost 2, with 10 bases in between. The CDR3 has 14 amino acids. Germline V gene data show CDR1 as SNHLY and CDR2 as FYNNEI. The CDR3 DNA sequence: TGTGCCAGCAGTGAACTAAGGCCCACCTACGAGCAGTACTTC. Residues: CASSELRPTYEQYF.

The chain employs TRBV5-1 and TRBJ1-4; 7 nucleotides match TRBD1. The J segment lost 6 bases and the V segment lost 0 bases, leaving 2 bases of the junction unmatched. Germline loops: CDR1 SGHRS, CDR2 YFSETQ. The CDR3 spans 14 residues. The CDR3 spells CASSLGGQDEKLFF. The CDR3 region has the DNA TGCGCCAGCAGCTTGGGAGGACAGGATGAAAAACTGTTTTTT.

This chain joins TRBV9 and TRBJ2-2, with 12 bases that match TRBD2. Germline CDR1 and CDR2: SGDLS and YYNGEE. V was clipped by 3 bases and J by 1 base; unmatched bases: 4. The CDR3 is 17 residues long. This CDR3 is CASSGGLAGLNTGELFF. CDR3 sequence (DNA): TGTGCCAGCAGCGGCGGACTAGCGGGGCTGAACACCGGGGAGCTGTTTTTT.

Remarks on this clone: Other DNA sequences in this sample translate to the same CDR3. The CDR3 region is CASSLGVSSYNEQFF. Here the CDR3 DNA reads TGTGCCAGCAGCTTAGGGGTGAGCTCCTACAATGAGCAGTTCTTC. The chain couples TRBV7-3 to TRBJ2-1; D is ambiguous. CDR3 length: 15 amino acids. Germline V gene data show CDR1 as SGHTA and CDR2 as FQGTGA. V dropped 2 bases and J dropped 0 bases, with 8 bases sitting between them.

In this sample, this clone turned up a few times. This chain joins TRBV5-1 and TRBJ2-2; 7 positions match TRBD2. CDR3 length: 15 residues. The J segment lost 5 bases and the V segment lost 3 bases, leaving 7 bases of the junction unmatched. Germline assignment: CDR1 SGHRS and CDR2 YFSETQ. CDR3 sequence: CASSSLQGGTGELFF. The CDR3 region has the DNA TGCGCCAGCAGCTCCCTCCAGGGAGGGACCGGGGAGCTGTTTTTT. Full variable domain (missing parts from reference TRBV5-1 and TRBJ2-2): KAGVTQTPRYLIKTRGQQVTLSCSPISGHRSVSWYQQTPGQGLQFLFEYFSETQRNKGNFPGRFSGRQFSNSRSEMNVSTLELGDSALYLCASSSLQGGTGELFFGEGSRLTVL.

This clone showed up just a few times. This chain joins TRBV1 and TRBJ2-5. TRBV1 is marked as a pseudogene. This CDR3 contains 12 residues. The DNA of the CDR3 is TGCACCAGCAGCCAACACCAAGAGACCCAGTACTTC. Translated: CTSSQHQETQYF.

The chain employs TRBV19 and TRBJ2-3; TRBD2 matches at 9 bases. CDR1 is LNHDA, CDR2 SQIVND, per germline (reference sequence). The junction had 10 bases not matched to a gene; V was cut back by 6 bases and J by 3 bases. This CDR3 has 16 amino acids. The CDR3 spells CASSPYSGGNTDTQYF. The DNA for the CDR3 is TGTGCCAGTAGCCCATATAGCGGGGGAAATACAGATACGCAGTATTTT.

Comments on this clone: Mismatch with germline at one junction end may stem from a read error. V gene TRBV3-1 (or the pseudogene TRBV3-2) combines with J gene TRBJ2-4, with 9 bases identical to TRBD1. The length of the CDR3 is 17 residues. Germline values: CDR1 LGHDT, CDR2 YNNKEL (reference sequence). In DNA, the CDR3 is TGTGCCAGCAGCAAAACCCCGGGACAGGGAGCCGAAAACATTCAGTACTTC. It codes for CASSKTPGQGAENIQYF.

The V and J genes are TRBV11-2 and TRBJ1-2; TRBD1 might be the D (5 bases). Trimming removed 5 bases at V and 2 bases at J, with 12 bases between. The CDR3 has 14 residues. CDR1 SGHAT and CDR2 FQNNGV come from the germline V gene. The CDR3 nucleotides are TGTGCCAGCAGCACAATACCAGGGAACTATGGCTACACCTTC. This translates into CASSTIPGNYGYTF.

The chain recombines TRBV6-5 with TRBJ1-4, with a tentative D call TRBD1 (5 bases). Germline V gives CDR1 MNHEY, CDR2 SVGAGI. V gave up 0 bases and J gave up 2 bases, with 7 bases separating them. The CDR3 extends over 15 amino acids. CDR3 in amino acids: CASSYSGTTNEKLFF. In DNA form, the CDR3 reads TGTGCCAGCAGTTACTCTGGGACCACTAATGAAAAACTGTTTTTT.

V usage is TRBV6-5 and J usage is TRBJ2-7; the match to TRBD2 covers 12 bases. The CDR3 covers 15 residues. CDR1 is MNHEY, CDR2 SVGAGI, per germline. Trimming at V came to 7 bases and at J to 0 bases, leaving 4 bases not matched to a gene. CDR3 DNA: TGTGCCAGCACCGCACTAGCGGGAGGCTCCTACGAGCAGTACTTC. Residues: CASTALAGGSYEQYF.

The chain recombines TRBV3-1 (or the pseudogene TRBV3-2) with TRBJ2-7, with TRBD2 matching over 12 bases. This CDR3 has 17 amino acids. Germline values: CDR1 LGHDT, CDR2 YNNKEL (reference sequence). V lost 4 bases to trimming and J lost 0 bases; unmatched junction nucleotides: 7. The CDR3 loop is CASSPWTSGAFSYEQYF. The CDR3 nucleotides are TGTGCCAGCAGCCCTTGGACTAGCGGGGCGTTCTCCTACGAGCAGTACTTC.

With regard to this clone: A read error may produce the germline difference seen at one junction end. This chain connects TRBV9 to TRBJ2-7, with D hard to call. The germline V gene has CDR1 SGDLS and CDR2 YYNGEE. The CDR3 extends over 15 amino acids. For the CDR3, the DNA is TGTGCCAGCAGCGTAGGGTCAGTACCCTCCGACGAGCAGTACTTC. This gives the protein CASSVGSVPSDEQYF.

The chain couples TRBV29-1 to TRBJ1-1, with unresolved D. Germline-derived CDR1 and CDR2 are SQVTM and ANQGSEA. Trimming pared 7 bases from V and 8 bases from J, leaving 17 bases between. This CDR3 region has 12 residues. In DNA, the CDR3 is TGCAGCGGAAGGATTGGACCGGGCGAAGCTTTCTTT. The encoded protein is CSGRIGPGEAFF.

This sequence joins TRBV4-1 and TRBJ1-2, with D possibly being TRBD1 (5 bases). Trimming shortened V by 1 base and J by 4 bases, and 16 bases separated the two germline ends. CDR3 length: 16 residues. In germline, CDR1 is MGHRA, CDR2 YSYEKL. This CDR3 is CASSQGGEERGYGYTF. CDR3 nucleotides: TGCGCCAGCAGCCAAGGGGGGGAGGAGCGAGGCTATGGCTACACCTTC.

This sequence joins TRBV2 and TRBJ2-7, with 8 bases matching TRBD1. Germline CDR1 is SNHLY and CDR2 is FYNNEI. This CDR3 is built from 13 residues. Unmatched junction bases numbered 5, after V lost 8 bases and J lost 2 bases. The CDR3 DNA is TGTGCCAGCCACGGGACAGGCACCTACGAGCAGTACTTC. It is translated as CASHGTGTYEQYF. Combining the CDR3 with reference TRBV2 and TRBJ2-7 gives the whole variable domain EPEVTQTPSHQVTQMGQEVILRCVPISNHLYFYWYRQILGQKVEFLVSFYNNEISEKSEIFDDQFSVERPDGSNFTLKIRSTKLEDSAMYFCASHGTGTYEQYFGPGTRLTVT.

This clone was observed a few times. The gene calls are TRBV3-1 (or the pseudogene TRBV3-2) and TRBJ2-3, with D possibly TRBD1 on 5 matching bases. Germline CDR1 reads LGHDT; CDR2 reads YNNKEL (reference sequence). The V and J ends lost 0 bases and 8 bases respectively, with 12 bases between them. The CDR3 has 14 amino acids. In DNA, the CDR3 is TGTGCCAGCAGCCAAGAGGGGATTAGGGGTACGCAGTATTTT. Encoded protein: CASSQEGIRGTQYF.

The chain uses TRBV5-6 and TRBJ2-5, with 7 nucleotides matching TRBD2. Per the germline V gene, CDR1 is SGHDT and CDR2 is YYEEEE. The J segment lost 6 bases and the V segment lost 4 bases, leaving 9 bases of the junction unmatched. The CDR3 has 14 residues. DNA of the CDR3: TGTGCCAGCAGCGTCGCGGGGGAGCGAAAGACCCAGTACTTC. Translating it yields CASSVAGERKTQYF.

V is TRBV28 and J is TRBJ2-2, with 7 bases that match TRBD1. V dropped 6 bases and J dropped 4; count of bases not matched to a gene: 5. The CDR3 loop spans 14 amino acids. Germline V gene data show CDR1 as MDHEN and CDR2 as SYDVKM. The CDR3 nucleotides are TGTGCCAGCAGACTACAGGGGACCACCGGGGAGCTGTTTTTT. Translating it yields CASRLQGTTGELFF.

This sequence joins TRBV6-2 or TRBV6-3 and TRBJ2-7, with 8 bases matching TRBD1. The CDR3 covers 16 residues. Germline assignment: CDR1 MNHEY and CDR2 SVGEGT. After removal of 8 bases from V and 6 bases from J, the junction contained 18 bases not matched to a gene. CDR3 residues: CASGRGDRRQGGEQYF. The DNA of the CDR3 is TGTGCCAGCGGCCGAGGGGACAGGAGACAGGGAGGCGAGCAGTACTTC.

This chain links TRBV9 with TRBJ2-3, with 13 bases aligning to TRBD2. V was pared by 5 bases and J by 3 bases, with 6 bases of the junction left unmatched. The CDR3 consists of 16 residues. The germline CDR1 and CDR2 sequences are SGDLS and YYNGEE. This CDR3 is CASSEWTSGRTDTQYF. The DNA of the CDR3 is TGTGCCAGCAGTGAATGGACTAGCGGGAGAACAGATACGCAGTATTTT.

The rearrangement uses TRBV15 and TRBJ2-7; D not certain. CDR1 and CDR2 (germline): LNHNV, YYDKDF (reference sequence). The V end was cut by 0 bases, the J end by 0 bases, with 6 bases between. The CDR3 extends over 14 amino acids. DNA for the CDR3: TGTGCCACCAGCAGAGATCGACACTCCTACGAGCAGTACTTC. Translation: CATSRDRHSYEQYF.

The genes are TRBV19 and TRBJ2-7; TRBD1 might be the D (5 bases). V lost 3 bases and J 1 base, leaving 10 bases between the germline ends. The CDR3 loop spans 14 amino acids. Germline V gene lookup returns CDR1 LNHDA and CDR2 SQIVND (reference sequence). CDR3 loop: CASSIWSGSYEQYF. CDR3 bases: TGTGCCAGTAGTATTTGGTCAGGGTCCTACGAGCAGTACTTC.

The DNA of the CDR3 is TGTGCCAGCGGTGGGAGGGGAATACAAGAGACCCAGTACTTC. It translates to CASGGRGIQETQYF. The genes are TRBV2 and TRBJ2-5; 7 bases agree with TRBD2. The CDR3 has 14 amino acids. V was clipped by 8 bases and J by 2 bases; unmatched bases: 8. Germline CDR1 is SNHLY and CDR2 is FYNNEI. The full variable domain, in which reference TRBV2 and TRBJ2-5 provide the parts outside the CDR3, is EPEVTQTPSHQVTQMGQEVILRCVPISNHLYFYWYRQILGQKVEFLVSFYNNEISEKSEIFDDQFSVERPDGSNFTLKIRSTKLEDSAMYFCASGGRGIQETQYFGPGTRLLVL.

The V and J genes are TRBV5-1 and TRBJ1-2; 8 positions match TRBD1. Germline CDR1 and CDR2: SGHRS and YFSETQ. V lost 0 bases, J lost 4 bases, and 5 bases stayed unmatched. The CDR3 runs to 15 residues. The CDR3 spells CASSLAGQGTYGYTF. DNA for the CDR3: TGCGCCAGCAGCTTGGCTGGACAGGGAACCTATGGCTACACCTTC.

This clone occurred a few times. V is TRBV25-1 and J is TRBJ1-1; D gene unclear. V gave up 7 bases and J gave up 1 base, with 10 bases separating them. The CDR3 is 13 residues long. Germline V gives CDR1 MGHDK, CDR2 SYGVNS. The CDR3 DNA reads as TGTGCCAGCACCGGACCACGGAACACTGAAGCTTTCTTT. Amino acid sequence: CASTGPRNTEAFF. The full variable domain, its missing parts supplied by reference TRBV25-1 and TRBJ1-1, is EADIYQTPRYLVIGTGKKITLECSQTMGHDKMYWYQQDPGMELHLIHYSYGVNSTEKGDLSSESTVSRIRTEHFPLTLESARPSHTSQYLCASTGPRNTEAFFGQGTRLTVV.

The chain couples TRBV7-2 to TRBJ2-2; D might be TRBD1 (6 bases). The CDR3 totals 13 residues. Trimming took 4 bases from V and 6 from J, leaving 9 bases between them. The germline V gene encodes CDR1 SGHTA and CDR2 FQGNSA. CDR3 DNA sequence: TGTGCCAGCAGCTCAACAGGGCCCGGGGAGCTGTTTTTT. It yields the protein CASSSTGPGELFF.

This clone was recorded once. This rearrangement joins TRBV4-3 to TRBJ1-1, with D uncertain. CDR3 length: 13 residues. The V gene's germline CDR1 is LGHNA and CDR2 YSLEER. V gave up 0 bases and J gave up 5 bases, with 7 bases separating them. The CDR3, as DNA: TGCGCCAGCAGCCAAGAAGCATGGACTGAAGCTTTCTTT. Translation: CASSQEAWTEAFF.